This T cell receptor (beta chain) emerged from a study of T-cell memory formation after mild COVID-19 (dated by TCRdb to the early 2020s). General notes on the study: TCR sequence clusters from the two donors were found to be largely donor specific. In a couple of donors, T-cell clones that expanded and contracted after mild COVID-19 were followed by sequencing TCRalpha and TCRbeta repertoires longitudinally. The cohort was made up of two young adult volunteers, one female and one male, who were previously healthy. The full study reports these points: Contracting CD4+ clones appeared mostly in the CM and EM memory subsets, whereas CD8+ clones were enriched in EMRA. The second-wave clones that peaked on day 37 were not confirmed to be SARS-CoV-2 specific. From day 15 to 85, contracting clones showed balanced CD4/CD8 phenotypes, whereas a second wave of clones that expanded from day 15 to 37 leaned towards CD4+. Some responding clones were detected in pre-infection memory, which suggested that pre-existing cross-reactive memory T cells had joined the SARS-CoV-2 response. Only a couple of mild cases were covered by the study, and larger cohorts that include severe cases with pre-infection samples were considered necessary.

The sequencing machine was an Illumina NovaSeq 6000. cDNA libraries for TCRalpha and TCRbeta were prepared by 5'RACE using constant-segment primers, with sample barcodes and unique molecular identifiers added. RNA was extracted from every sample with Trizol reagent. Library amplification was performed in two PCR steps, and a second sample barcode and Illumina TruSeq adapters were introduced in the second step. Sequencing of the libraries was done on an Illumina NovaSeq, producing 2 x 150 bp paired-end reads. The study's processing was this. The reads were demultiplexed and collapsed into UMI-guided consensus sequences using migec v1.2.7. Using mixcr v2.1.11, UMI consensuses were aligned to TRA and TRB V and J templates and then assembled into clonotypes. A clonotype was counted as expanded or contracted only when both edgeR and NoisET called the clonotype significant, with the noise models trained on biological replicates. edgeR calls used a false discovery rate-adjusted p below 0.01 and a log2 fold-change threshold of 1. As an exploratory analysis of dynamics, PCA with hierarchical clustering was applied to max-normalized trajectories of the 1000 most abundant clonotypes. Separately sequenced CD4+ and CD8+ repertoires were used to assign a CD4 or CD8 phenotype to each responding clone. Using fastp at Q25 and MiXCR, TCRdb reprocessed the public reads and kept productive beta chains. Under each unique CDR3 protein, matching rows form one entry showing the most common genes and DNA. The V and J calls shown here were made by TCRdb, not taken from the authors' results. The sample profile shows over 350,000 distinct CDR3 sequences; 24% of them were found once. Of the sample, roughly 9.7% is held by the ten largest clones.

This clonotype has only a few counts. The antigen it binds to is not known. Base qualities are not at hand, and no much larger clone is one base apart. Ficoll-Paque density gradient centrifugation was the method used to isolate PBMCs. Measured from the cysteine to the phenylalanine, the CDR3 is 16 residues long. Only the CDR3 region is kept as DNA, spanning 48 bases read in frame from base 1. The germline V gene gives CDR1 as KGHDR and CDR2 as SFDVKD. V trim: 6 bases; J trim: 0 bases; unmatched bases: 7. This chain joins TRBV24-1 to TRBJ2-1; 7 bases in between match TRBD2. The clonotype was recovered from an adult woman who had mild COVID-19 (a few samples of this study predate the infection). The sample titles of this study are shuffled in the database, so cell type and time point are left out; the donor was told from shared clones. The sequenced sample consisted of PBMCs or a T cell subset sorted from them (not recorded which). The CDR3 has the sequence CATSTGRSSSYNEQFF. The DNA sequence follows: TGTGCCACCAGTACCGGGAGGTCAAGCTCCTACAATGAGCAGTTCTTC.